The 8 T cell receptor beta chains reported below all come from one sample, sequenced in a study of T cell responses to AZD1222 COVID-19 vaccine. Sequencing used immunoSEQ multiplex PCR; TCRdb keeps in-frame clones, though not all of them. The profile shows around 190,000 clones, approximately 92% of them singletons. This specimen was peripheral blood, taken on day 0 of AZD1222 vaccination. Receptor source: an adult in good health.

The rearrangement uses TRBV29-1 and TRBJ1-5; D not certain. Germline CDR1 and CDR2: SQVTM and ANQGSEA. The CDR3 is made up of 14 amino acids. The germline V and J ends were trimmed by 4 bases and 0 bases, with 10 bases remaining between them. The CDR3 protein is CSVVVRDSNQPQHF. For the CDR3, the DNA is TGCAGCGTTGTGGTCAGAGATAGCAATCAGCCCCAGCATTTT.

V gene TRBV7-3 combines with J gene TRBJ2-3, with a possible D match to TRBD2 (5 bases). From germline, CDR1 is SGHTA and CDR2 FQGTGA. CDR3 length: 13 amino acids. The germline V and J ends were trimmed by 3 bases and 4 bases, with 8 bases remaining between them. CDR3 sequence (DNA): TGTGCCAGCAGCTTGATACTAGCAGATACGCAGTATTTT. Protein: CASSLILADTQYF.

CDR3 sequence reads: CASRLLLGVGRRESRMNTEAFF. CDR3 bases: TGTGCAAGTCGCTTGTTACTGGGGGTAGGCCGAAGAGAATCCCGAATGAACACTGAAGCTTTCTTT. J is TRBJ1-1 and V is TRBV12-2. TRBV12-2 is a pseudogene locus. The CDR3 loop spans 22 amino acids.

This clone was observed a single time. The rearrangement links TRBV29-1 to TRBJ2-6; TRBD1 matches 11 bases. V shed 5 bases, J shed 2 bases, and the junction held 5 bases outside the gene matches. The CDR3 loop spans 16 amino acids. Germline CDR1 reads SQVTM; CDR2 reads ANQGSEA. CDR3 region: CSVRTGGSTGANVLTF. The DNA for the CDR3 is TGCAGCGTTAGGACAGGGGGCTCCACTGGGGCCAACGTCCTGACTTTC.

This rearrangement joins TRBV20-1 to TRBJ1-2; D not certain. The germline V and J ends were trimmed by 3 bases and 6 bases, with 5 bases remaining between them. Germline V gives CDR1 DFQATT, CDR2 SNEGSKA (reference sequence). The CDR3 length is 10 residues. The CDR3 nucleotides read TGCAGTGCTAGGAATGATGGCTACACCTTC. This translates into CSARNDGYTF.

The rearrangement uses TRBV6-5 and TRBJ2-5; TRBD1 matches at 7 bases. The CDR3 contains 14 residues. Germline V lookup: CDR1 MNHEY, CDR2 SVGAGI. V shed 5 bases, J shed 1 base, and the junction held 4 bases outside the gene matches. For the CDR3, the DNA is TGTGCCAGCAGTAGAGGGACAGTCCAAGAGACCCAGTACTTC. Its translation: CASSRGTVQETQYF.

The rearrangement uses TRBV4-1 and TRBJ2-1; weak D call: TRBD2 (6 bases). The germline gives CDR1 MGHRA, CDR2 YSYEKL. V was trimmed by 0 bases and J by 5 bases, leaving 14 bases between them. CDR3 size: 16 residues. The CDR3 loop is CASSQDITGRNNEQFF. In DNA, the CDR3 is TGCGCCAGCAGCCAAGATATCACGGGGAGGAACAATGAGCAGTTCTTC.

The rearrangement links TRBV3-1 (or the pseudogene TRBV3-2) to TRBJ1-1; D might be TRBD1 (6 bases). V was trimmed by 5 bases and J by 4 bases, leaving 11 bases between them. The germline V gene encodes CDR1 LGHDT and CDR2 YNNKEL (reference sequence). This CDR3 has 13 residues. The CDR3 spells CASSSGGSTEAFF. The CDR3 region has the DNA TGTGCCAGCAGCTCGGGGGGCAGCACTGAAGCTTTCTTT.